A single sample gave rise to the 32 T cell receptor beta chains below, sequenced in a study of blood T cells in healthy people across ages. Next came a second PCR, run for about 7 to 11 cycles, which used a sample-barcoded 5' primer along with a J-beta primer mix. TCRdb ran MiXCR on the 5' RACE reads and lists one entry per CDR3 protein. The sample has some 850,000 distinct CDR3 sequences, about 26% seen once. Separately, the same data were catalogued under a study of T cells of mothers and their children.

Material: blood. All receptors come from a boy younger than 18 in good health.

This clonotype has ten or more counts. The J gene is TRBJ2-1, the V gene TRBV12-3 or TRBV12-4, with 7 bases lining up with TRBD2. V shed 6 bases, J shed 3 bases, and the junction held 5 bases outside the gene matches. The CDR3 extends over 14 amino acids. CDR3 nucleotide sequence: TGTGCCAGCAGGTATAGGGACTACTACAATGAGCAGTTCTTC. This gives the protein CASRYRDYYNEQFF.

This clonotype was detected a few times. V is TRBV2 and J is TRBJ1-4; 7 nucleotides agree with TRBD1. The CDR3 has 15 residues. Trimming at V came to 4 bases and at J to 5 bases, leaving 7 bases not matched to a gene. Germline V gives CDR1 SNHLY, CDR2 FYNNEI. CDR3 protein: CASSVGGQPNEKLFF. CDR3 bases: TGTGCCAGCAGTGTCGGGGGACAGCCGAATGAAAAACTGTTTTTT.

Notes on this clonotype: Since the CDR3 does not end with the conserved phenylalanine or tryptophan, this likely comes from a read error. Because the CDR3's place on the DNA is in doubt, the DNA is left out and the CDR3 is given as listed by TCRdb. The V call is TRBV20-1, the J call TRBJ2-5; TRBD2 is the table's D call and was not checked against the DNA. Germline V lookup: CDR1 DFQATT, CDR2 SNEGSKA (reference sequence). The CDR3 comprises 12 residues, both ends counted. CDR3 amino acids: CSARDSNSGTEV.

The rearrangement joins TRBV2 to TRBJ1-2, with D tentatively TRBD1 (5 bases). Germline V lookup: CDR1 SNHLY, CDR2 FYNNEI. The V end was cut by 8 bases, the J end by 4 bases, with 11 bases between. This CDR3 spans 12 amino acids. CDR3 DNA: TGTGCCAGCTCGACAGAAAGCTATGGCTACACCTTC. Translating gives CASSTESYGYTF.

V gene TRBV10-2 combines with J gene TRBJ2-5; the D gene is possibly TRBD2 (6 bases). The DNA end is a closer match to TRBJ2-7, so the J assignment may be wrong. CDR1 is WSHSY, CDR2 SAAADI, per germline. The CDR3 is 14 amino acids. The CDR3 DNA is TGCGCCAGCAGTGAGGGGGGGACCCACTACGAGCAGTACTTC. Translation gives CASSEGGTHYEQYF.

The chain combines TRBV7-2 with TRBJ2-5; TRBD1 agrees at 7 bases. The better agreement between TRBJ2-1 and the DNA end casts doubt on the J call. Germline values: CDR1 SGHTA, CDR2 FQGNSA. The CDR3 loop spans 15 amino acids. The CDR3 DNA reads TGTGCCAGCAGCTCTAGTCGACAGGGTTGGAATGAGCAGTTCTTC. Translation gives CASSSSRQGWNEQFF.

The chain uses TRBV6-1 and TRBJ1-3, with D maybe TRBD1 (5 bases). CDR1 MNHNS and CDR2 SASEGT come from the germline V gene. Trimming took off 5 bases at V and 4 bases at J, with 18 bases between the two ends. CDR3 length: 16 residues. The CDR3 is CASSPFPDSSGNTIYF. CDR3 coding DNA: TGTGCCAGCAGTCCGTTCCCAGACAGCTCAGGAAACACCATATATTTT.

This clonotype was counted a few times. Here the CDR3 DNA reads TGTGCCAGCAGCCAAGTTCCAACAGTCATCTACGAGCAGTACTTC. Protein product: CASSQVPTVIYEQYF. The gene calls are TRBV3-1 and TRBJ2-7; no definite D call. The CDR3 extends over 15 amino acids. Trimming took off 1 base at V and 3 bases at J, with 13 bases between the two ends. From germline, CDR1 is LGHDT and CDR2 YNNKEL (reference sequence).

The chain links TRBV5-1 to TRBJ1-5; 7 nucleotides align to TRBD1. The junction had 6 bases not matched to a gene; V was cut back by 0 bases and J by 6 bases. The CDR3 runs to 15 residues. Germline V gene data show CDR1 as SGHRS and CDR2 as YFSETQ. The CDR3 region has the DNA TGCGCCAGCAGCTTGGGTACAGGGGTGACTCAGCCCCAGCATTTT. It is translated as CASSLGTGVTQPQHF.

This clonotype has more than one count but fewer than ten. V usage is TRBV7-2 and J usage is TRBJ1-1, with D perhaps matching TRBD1 (5 bases). The CDR3 is 15 amino acids. Germline V lookup: CDR1 SGHTA, CDR2 FQGNSA. Between the trimmed V and J ends, which lost 5 bases and 1 base, there was a span of 14 bases. CDR3 amino acids: CASSRLWGPNTEAFF. DNA for the CDR3: TGTGCCAGCAGCCGGCTCTGGGGCCCGAACACTGAAGCTTTCTTT.

This chain connects TRBV20-1 to TRBJ1-1; the D is unclear. Trimming left V 0 bases short and J 4 bases short, with 12 bases between. CDR1 and CDR2 (germline): DFQATT, SNEGSKA (reference sequence). This CDR3 is 14 amino acids long. The CDR3 DNA reads as TGCAGTGCTAGAGATGTAGGGAGTCTCACTGAAGCTTTCTTT. Residues: CSARDVGSLTEAFF.

The rearrangement uses TRBV6-4 and TRBJ1-2; 7 bases agree with TRBD1. The germline V gene encodes CDR1 MRHNA and CDR2 SNTAGT. The trim removed 3 bases at V and 6 bases at J, leaving 7 bases unmatched. The CDR3 loop spans 14 amino acids. The CDR3 bases are TGTGCCAGCAGTGAGAGAGTGACAGGGCATGGCTACACCTTC. Its protein is CASSERVTGHGYTF.

There are a few counts of this clonotype. V and J are TRBV12-3 or TRBV12-4 and TRBJ2-2, with 9 bases fitting TRBD1. The junction had 10 bases not matched to a gene; V was cut back by 5 bases and J by 6 bases. CDR3 length: 16 residues. The CDR3, as DNA: TGTGCCAGCAGTCTGTGGGGGACAGGGAAATCCGGGGAGCTGTTTTTT. Translating it yields CASSLWGTGKSGELFF.

V gene TRBV7-2 combines with J gene TRBJ1-2, with a weak D call TRBD1 (5 bases). Trimming cost V 3 bases and J 6 bases, with 11 bases left between them. Germline-derived CDR1 and CDR2 are SGHTA and FQGNSA. This CDR3 has 13 residues. CDR3 loop: CASSFWGDDGYTF. CDR3 bases: TGTGCCAGCAGCTTTTGGGGGGACGATGGCTACACCTTC.

This clonotype was seen a few times. The chain couples TRBV20-1 to TRBJ2-7, with 8 bases lining up with TRBD2. The CDR3 loop spans 13 amino acids. CDR1 DFQATT and CDR2 SNEGSKA come from the germline V gene (reference sequence). Trimming removed 2 bases from V and 5 bases from J; junction bases left unmatched: 5. The chain's CDR3 is CSARRELADEQYF. The CDR3, as DNA: TGCAGTGCTAGACGCGAACTAGCGGACGAGCAGTACTTC.

The V gene is TRBV7-2, the J gene TRBJ2-5; a weak D match, TRBD2 (6 bases). The assigned J gene may be wrong: the sequence end matches TRBJ2-7 better. Germline CDR1 reads SGHTA; CDR2 reads FQGNSA. The CDR3 is 15 residues long. CDR3: CASSLTSTYPYEQYF. The DNA for the CDR3 is TGTGCCAGCAGCTTAACTAGCACTTATCCCTACGAGCAGTACTTC.

This clonotype was picked up a small number of times. The V call is TRBV5-6, the J call TRBJ2-7, with D possibly being TRBD1 or TRBD2 (5 bases each). The CDR3 spans 14 residues. V dropped 3 bases and J dropped 4 bases, with 14 bases sitting between them. Germline CDR1 reads SGHDT; CDR2 reads YYEEEE. The CDR3 coding sequence is TGTGCCAGCAGCTGGGACGGCATCGGGTACGAGCAGTACTTC. Translated, it gives CASSWDGIGYEQYF.

This clonotype showed up just a few times. CDR3 sequence: CSALAGALDTQYF. Here the CDR3 DNA reads TGCAGCGCCTTAGCGGGGGCCCTGGATACGCAGTATTTT. The V and J genes are TRBV29-1 and TRBJ2-3; 9 bases map to TRBD2. CDR1 and CDR2 from the germline V gene are SQVTM and ANQGSEA. With 7 bases clipped from V and 6 bases from J, the junction kept 8 bases outside the gene matches. The CDR3 runs 13 residues.

This clonotype showed up just a few times. The chain recombines TRBV7-2 with TRBJ1-1; D is perhaps TRBD1 (5 bases). The CDR3 is 13 amino acids. V was shortened by 2 bases and J by 3 bases, with 7 bases between the two germline ends. Germline-derived CDR1 and CDR2 are SGHTA and FQGNSA. The CDR3 region is CASSLSRDTEAFF. CDR3 DNA sequence: TGTGCCAGCAGCTTAAGCAGGGACACTGAAGCTTTCTTT. The full variable domain, with the rest looked up from reference TRBV7-2 and TRBJ1-1, is GAGVSQSPSNKVTEKGKDVELRCDPISGHTALYWYRQSLGQGLEFLIYFQGNSAPDKSGLPSDRFSAERTGGSVSTLTIQRTQQEDSAVYLCASSLSRDTEAFFGQGTRLTVV.

V gene TRBV29-1 combines with J gene TRBJ1-2; 7 bases line up with TRBD1. CDR1 is SQVTM and CDR2 is ANQGSEA in the germline V gene. J lost 5 bases, V lost 4 bases, and 4 bases had no gene match. The CDR3 sequence is 12 residues long. The CDR3 DNA sequence: TGCAGCGTTGTAGGCAGGGGGTATGGCTACACCTTC. Protein: CSVVGRGYGYTF.

For this clonotype: One end of the junction is discordant with germline, which a read error may explain. This chain uses TRBV5-1 with TRBJ2-6, with D perhaps assigned TRBD1 or TRBD2 (5 bases each). Germline CDR1 and CDR2: SGHRS and YFSETQ. This CDR3 is 16 amino acids long. The CDR3 loop reads CASSRGDLSGANVLTF. The CDR3 DNA reads TGCGCCAGCAGCCGTGGGGACCTCTCTGGGGCAAACGTCCTGACTTTC. Based on the CDR3 plus reference TRBV5-1 and TRBJ2-6, the full variable domain is KAGVTQTPRYLIKTRGQQVTLSCSPISGHRSVSWYQQTPGQGLQFLFEYFSETQRNKGNFPGRFSGRQFSNSRSEMNVSTLELGDSALYLCASSRGDLSGANVLTFGAGSRLTVL.

V is TRBV29-1 and J is TRBJ2-5, with D tentatively TRBD1 or TRBD2 (6 bases each). V lost 3 bases to trimming and J lost 4 bases, with 9 bases between them. The germline gives CDR1 SQVTM, CDR2 ANQGSEA. CDR3 length equals 12 residues. Written as DNA, the CDR3 is TGCAGCGTTGATGGGGGGCCAGAGACCCAGTACTTC. Translating gives CSVDGGPETQYF.

V is TRBV20-1 and J is TRBJ2-3, with 8 bases lining up with TRBD2. The germline CDR1 and CDR2 sequences are DFQATT and SNEGSKA (reference sequence). The length of the CDR3 is 17 residues. The V segment lost 6 bases and the J segment 0 bases; nucleotides outside the gene matches: 14. The CDR3, as DNA: TGCAGTGCCACAATGTACGGGGGGGCTTACAGCACAGATACGCAGTATTTT. Its translation: CSATMYGGAYSTDTQYF.

The rearrangement uses TRBV11-2 and TRBJ1-4, with D perhaps matching TRBD1 (5 bases). V gave up 1 base and J gave up 7 bases, with 19 bases separating them. This CDR3 has 17 amino acids. The germline V gene has CDR1 SGHAT and CDR2 FQNNGV. For the CDR3, the DNA is TGTGCCAGCAGCTTAGGGTCGGCGGCAGGGTTTTTTGAAAAACTGTTTTTT. Translating it yields CASSLGSAAGFFEKLFF.

The chain is built from TRBV12-3 or TRBV12-4 and TRBJ2-1; 8 bases agree with TRBD1. The junction had 11 bases not matched to a gene; V was cut back by 6 bases and J by 4 bases. The CDR3 is 16 amino acids. CDR3 residues: CASSSRQGKRYNEQFF. Here the CDR3 DNA reads TGTGCCAGCAGCTCTCGACAGGGGAAGAGGTACAATGAGCAGTTCTTC.

V and J are TRBV7-8 and TRBJ2-1; D perhaps matches TRBD2 (6 bases). Trimming stripped 8 bases from V and 5 bases from J, with 16 bases between. The germline V gene encodes CDR1 SGHVS and CDR2 FQNEAQ. This CDR3 is built from 14 residues. The CDR3 coding sequence is TGTGCCAGCGTCGGGCGGGGCAAAGACAATGAGCAGTTCTTC. Translation gives CASVGRGKDNEQFF.

This clonotype was detected a few times. The V and J genes are TRBV5-5 and TRBJ2-3, with D possibly matching TRBD2 (6 bases). CDR3 length equals 14 residues. Germline V lookup: CDR1 SGHKS, CDR2 YYEKEE (reference sequence). V dropped 0 bases and J dropped 4 bases, with 9 bases sitting between them. CDR3 sequence (DNA): TGTGCCAGCAGCTTGGAGTGGGGGGCAGATACGCAGTATTTT. Its protein is CASSLEWGADTQYF.

The chain recombines TRBV10-3 with TRBJ2-1; the match to TRBD1 covers 8 bases. After removal of 8 bases from V and 7 bases from J, the junction contained 13 bases not matched to a gene. Germline CDR1 reads ENHRY; CDR2 reads SYGVKD. The CDR3 runs 15 residues. The CDR3 DNA reads TGTGCCATCCATCAGGACAGGGCTCTTGAAAATGAGCAGTTCTTC. Translated, it gives CAIHQDRALENEQFF.

V and J are TRBV5-1 and TRBJ2-3, with 8 positions matching TRBD2. The ends lost 4 bases at V and 5 bases at J; junction bases unmatched: 12. The CDR3 consists of 16 residues. CDR1 is SGHRS and CDR2 is YFSETQ in the germline V gene. CDR3 sequence reads: CASSPAVAGGLDTQYF. In DNA, the CDR3 is TGCGCCAGCAGCCCTGCGGTGGCGGGGGGATTAGATACGCAGTATTTT.

The chain links TRBV5-1 to TRBJ2-1, with D uncertain. Germline V CDR1 and CDR2: SGHRS, YFSETQ. CDR3 length: 11 residues. V lost 6 bases, J lost 10 bases, and 11 bases lay in between. DNA for the CDR3: TGCGCCAGCATAGGCGTCGGGGAGCAGTTCTTC. Translation: CASIGVGEQFF.

The chain combines TRBV7-9 with TRBJ2-5, with D tentatively TRBD2 (5 bases). Gene TRBJ2-7 matches the end of the DNA better, so the J call may be wrong. Germline assignment: CDR1 SEHNR and CDR2 FQNEAQ (reference sequence). The CDR3 covers 14 residues. The CDR3 region is CASSHIMDFYEQYF. Here the CDR3 DNA reads TGTGCCAGCAGTCATATCATGGACTTCTACGAGCAGTACTTC.

This clonotype was observed a few times. The chain recombines TRBV14 with TRBJ2-7, with TRBD1 as a possible D gene (6 bases). Trimming left V 5 bases short and J 3 bases short, with 20 bases between. The CDR3 loop spans 16 amino acids. From germline, CDR1 is SGHDN and CDR2 FVKESK. The CDR3 DNA is TGTGCCAGCAGCTCCACAGCCGGGACAACGGGCTACGAGCAGTACTTC. This gives the protein CASSSTAGTTGYEQYF.